This entry lists 13 T cell receptor beta chains sequenced from one sample in a study of human T cells and chemical hapten exposure. TCRdb ran MiXCR on the RACE reads and lists one entry per CDR3 protein. There are more than 150,000 distinct CDR3 sequences in the sample; around 30% occur only once, and about 2.7% lies in the top ten. The time point was: pre-sensitization, week 0. Treatment defined: therapeutic diphenylcyclopropenone sensitization with weekly scalp DPC. Specimen: whole blood, collected in connection with sensitization to the hapten diphenylcyclopropenone (DPC). The receptor source for this set is a woman aged 30 to 39 with alopecia areata. Some clones in this sample may be carry-over from other donors' samples.

The rearrangement joins TRBV20-1 to TRBJ2-3, with a tentative D call TRBD2 (6 bases). Trimming pared 2 bases from V and 8 bases from J, leaving 14 bases between. This CDR3 is 13 amino acids long. Germline V lookup: CDR1 DFQATT, CDR2 SNEGSKA (reference sequence). The CDR3 nucleotides are TGCAGTGCTAGACAGTTTGGGCGGGGTACGCAGTATTTT. This codes for CSARQFGRGTQYF.

V gene TRBV4-3 combines with J gene TRBJ2-3; the D is unclear. This CDR3 has 18 amino acids. Trimming removed 0 bases at V and 5 bases at J, with 21 bases between. Germline loops: CDR1 LGHNA, CDR2 YSLEER. CDR3 amino acids: CASSQDSLDLPGGDTQYF. CDR3 DNA: TGCGCCAGCAGCCAAGATTCATTGGACCTTCCCGGTGGAGATACGCAGTATTTT.

V usage is TRBV7-2 and J usage is TRBJ2-3; 10 bases line up with TRBD2. In germline, CDR1 is SGHTA, CDR2 FQGNSA. This CDR3 is 15 amino acids long. V dropped 5 bases and J dropped 2; count of bases not matched to a gene: 4. CDR3 coding DNA: TGTGCCAGCAGCCTCACTAGCGGGATCACAGATACGCAGTATTTT. Encoded protein: CASSLTSGITDTQYF.

This clonotype came up a few times. V gene TRBV12-3 or TRBV12-4 combines with J gene TRBJ2-1, with 11 bases identical to TRBD2. This CDR3 is built from 13 residues. The junction had 3 bases not matched to a gene; V was cut back by 5 bases and J by 9 bases. In DNA, the CDR3 is TGTGCCAGCAGTCAACTAGCGGGGGTTGAGCAGTTCTTC. The encoded protein is CASSQLAGVEQFF.

This rearrangement joins TRBV15 to TRBJ1-5; D remains ambiguous. Trimming removed 0 bases at V and 4 bases at J, with 4 bases between. Germline CDR1 and CDR2: LNHNV and YYDKDF (reference sequence). The CDR3 is made up of 13 amino acids. CDR3 loop: CATSREGNQPQHF. The CDR3 region has the DNA TGTGCCACCAGCAGAGAAGGGAATCAGCCCCAGCATTTT.

The rearrangement uses TRBV10-3 and TRBJ2-5; tentatively, D is TRBD1 (6 bases). The germline V and J ends were trimmed by 3 bases and 3 bases, with 8 bases remaining between them. The CDR3 sequence is 13 residues long. Germline V gene sequence: CDR1 ENHRY, CDR2 SYGVKD. In nucleotides, the CDR3 is TGTGCCATCAGTGACGGACAGAAAGAGACCCAGTACTTC. Translation: CAISDGQKETQYF.

This clonotype was seen only a few times. V and J are TRBV27 and TRBJ1-5; D unclear. Looked up from germline, CDR1 is MNHEY and CDR2 is SMNVEV (reference sequence). The CDR3 is 16 amino acids. V shed 2 bases and J shed 3 bases, with 14 bases lying between them. CDR3 in DNA: TGTGCCAGCAGTTTACGGGCAGGTACCGACAATCAGCCCCAGCATTTT. Translating gives CASSLRAGTDNQPQHF.

The CDR3 is CASTSRGSSTDTQYF. As DNA, the CDR3 is TGTGCCAGCACCTCTCGGGGCTCTAGCACAGATACGCAGTATTTT. The genes are TRBV12-3 or TRBV12-4 and TRBJ2-3; perhaps D is TRBD1 or TRBD2 (5 bases each). The CDR3 runs 15 residues. V was pared by 7 bases and J by 0 bases, with 14 bases between.

This clonotype was observed a few times. The V gene is TRBV5-1, the J gene TRBJ2-2, with a tentative D call TRBD1 (5 bases). The CDR3 spans 15 residues. Germline V gene data show CDR1 as SGHRS and CDR2 as YFSETQ. V lost 4 bases, J lost 1 base, and 11 bases lay in between. In DNA, the CDR3 is TGCGCCAGCAGCCATGGGGCAGTGAACACCGGGGAGCTGTTTTTT. As protein: CASSHGAVNTGELFF.

In this sample, this clonotype turned up a few times. V and J are TRBV20-1 and TRBJ2-7, with D maybe TRBD1 (5 bases). Germline assignment: CDR1 DFQATT and CDR2 SNEGSKA (reference sequence). The CDR3 totals 15 residues. V was clipped by 2 bases and J by 3 bases, with 17 bases between them. This CDR3 reads CSARRSQGALYEQYF. The CDR3, as DNA: TGCAGTGCTAGAAGGAGCCAGGGTGCCCTCTACGAGCAGTACTTC.

V and J are TRBV28 and TRBJ2-1; 10 bases map to TRBD1. With V trimmed by 3 bases and J by 6 bases, 8 bases remained unmatched. From germline, CDR1 is MDHEN and CDR2 SYDVKM. The CDR3 is made up of 16 amino acids. CDR3 amino acids: CASSFIGQGEFNEQFF. In DNA form, the CDR3 reads TGTGCCAGCAGTTTCATCGGACAGGGGGAATTCAATGAGCAGTTCTTC.

V usage is TRBV20-1 and J usage is TRBJ2-5; D uncertain. This CDR3 contains 14 residues. The germline gives CDR1 DFQATT, CDR2 SNEGSKA (reference sequence). The V end lost 4 bases, the J end lost 4 bases, and 16 bases lay between the germline ends. The CDR3 reads CSATTVGLGETQYF. In DNA form, the CDR3 reads TGCAGTGCTACCACTGTGGGGTTGGGAGAGACCCAGTACTTC.

The chain has TRBV10-3 and TRBJ1-1, with 7 positions matching TRBD1. The trim removed 10 bases at V and 6 bases at J, leaving 5 bases unmatched. Germline V gene sequence: CDR1 ENHRY, CDR2 SYGVKD. The CDR3 is 11 amino acids. CDR3 protein: CASTGVAEAFF. CDR3 DNA: TGTGCCAGTACAGGGGTGGCTGAAGCTTTCTTT.